Detailed here is one T cell receptor beta chain. This sample was included in a study of blood T cell repertoires in COVID-19. Study in general: Acute-phase and convalescent COVID-19 samples originated in the United States, Italy and Spain. PBMCs, B-cell-depleted T cells, or T cells provided the cDNA or gDNA that made up the material.

Per the original data handling: The authors estimated nucleated cell counts from reference gene primer amplification. TCRdb's table, derived via immunoSEQ multiplex PCR, lists solely in-frame clones and lacks some. V, J and clone size derive from that table, while D and trimming were established from the DNA sequence. This table holds about 330,000 clones, around 83% found once. Germline CDR1 is SGHRS and CDR2 is YFSETQ. The V end was cut by 2 bases, the J end by 0 bases, with 8 bases between. CDR3 size: 14 residues. Material for sequencing was peripheral blood. This receptor was obtained from a woman aged 50 to 60 with acute or convalescent COVID-19. The rearrangement uses TRBV5-1 and TRBJ2-5, with D unclear. The DNA for the CDR3 is TGCGCCAGCAGCTTCCTGGCAAACCAAGAGACCCAGTACTTC. Amino acids: CASSFLANQETQYF.